This T cell receptor (beta chain) was documented in a study of cytomegalovirus exposure and HLA in healthy donors. Study-wide points: A later analysis showed TCR association rates differing by HLA locus, peaking at DRB1 and lowest at HLA-C. Prior analysis indicated that the majority of TCR beta V segments exhibited productivity approximately 87% or approximately 30% of the time. Immune exposure information available was restricted to CMV serostatus.

Germline V CDR1 and CDR2: MDHEN, SYDVKM. Trimming took off 5 bases at V and 5 bases at J, with 12 bases between the two ends. The length of the CDR3 is 14 residues. The PCR ran on 60 Vbeta and 13 Jbeta primers. How the authors handled the data: Around 12 million of 75 million to 85 million unique TCR beta chains were shared, per a later count. Profiling relied on immunoSEQ multiplex PCR, and the TCRdb table lists in-frame clones only, not all of them. Clone size and the V and J calls come from that table; the DNA yielded D and trimming. The sample has some 130,000 clones, more than 80% seen once. To note about this clone: What it binds is unknown.

This clonotype was obtained from a man aged 30 to 45 in good health and CMV-seronegative. The genes are TRBV28 and TRBJ1-4; no reliable D call. Sequencing was performed on PBMCs. For the CDR3, the DNA is TGTGCCAGCAGTACGGAACAACTAAATGAAAAACTGTTTTTT. This codes for CASSTEQLNEKLFF.